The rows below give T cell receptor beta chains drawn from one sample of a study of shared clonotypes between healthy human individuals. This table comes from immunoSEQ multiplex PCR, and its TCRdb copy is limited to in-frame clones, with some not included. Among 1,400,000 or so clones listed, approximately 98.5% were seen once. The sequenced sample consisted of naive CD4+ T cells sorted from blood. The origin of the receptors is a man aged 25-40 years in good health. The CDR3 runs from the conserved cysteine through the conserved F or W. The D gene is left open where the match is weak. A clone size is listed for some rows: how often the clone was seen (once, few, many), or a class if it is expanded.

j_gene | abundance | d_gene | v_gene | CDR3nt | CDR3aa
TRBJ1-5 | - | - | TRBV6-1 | TGTGCCAGCAGTCAAAGACAGAGCAATCAGCCCCAGCATTTT | CASSQRQSNQPQHF
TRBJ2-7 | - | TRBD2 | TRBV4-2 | TGTGCCAGCAGCCAAGTAGGACTAGCGGGAGCTAGCGAGCAGTACTTC | CASSQVGLAGASEQYF
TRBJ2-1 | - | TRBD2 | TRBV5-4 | TGTGCCAGCAGCGCGGGACTAGCGGGACTAAATGAGCAGTTCTTC | CASSAGLAGLNEQFF
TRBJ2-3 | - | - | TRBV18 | TGTGCCAGCTCGGAGTCCGGGACAGATACGCAGTATTTT | CASSESGTDTQYF
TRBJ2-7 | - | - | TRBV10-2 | TGCGCCAGCAGGGGGGGACTGGATTCCTACGAGCAGTACTTC | CASRGGLDSYEQYF
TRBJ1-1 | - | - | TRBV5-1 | TGCGCCAGTAGAAGGGACGATCCGGGGGTGAACACTGAAGCTTTCTTT | CASRRDDPGVNTEAFF
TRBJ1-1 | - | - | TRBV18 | TGTGCCAGCTCACCCCGGGAGGGTGGCACTGAAGCTTTCTTT | CASSPREGGTEAFF
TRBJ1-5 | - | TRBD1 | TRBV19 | TGTGCCAGTAGGCGACAGGGGGTAAGCAATCAGCCCCAGCATTTT | CASRRQGVSNQPQHF
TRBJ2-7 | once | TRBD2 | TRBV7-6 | TGTGCCAGCAGCCCCCTCGCGGGAGGGACGTCCTACGAGCAGTACTTC | CASSPLAGGTSYEQYF
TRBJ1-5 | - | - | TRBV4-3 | TGCGCCAGCAGCCAAGAAGTAGGAGATCAGCCCCAGCATTTT | CASSQEVGDQPQHF